A single sample is the source of the 30 T cell receptor beta chains below, sequenced in a study of OX40 agonist ivuxolimab in advanced cancers. TCRdb's table, derived via immunoSEQ multiplex PCR, lists solely in-frame clones and lacks some. The repertoire consists of approximately 60,000 clones, with 91% occurring once and the leading ten covering roughly 5.5%. Sample: CD4+ or CD8+ T cells sorted from blood, taken in a trial of the OX40 agonist ivuxolimab. These receptors all come from an adult with an advanced solid tumor such as melanoma, head and neck, liver or kidney cancer.

This clone was seen just once. The chain is built from TRBV18 and TRBJ2-4; TRBD1 agrees at 10 bases. The trim removed 5 bases at V and 7 bases at J, leaving 5 bases unmatched. The CDR3 is made up of 14 amino acids. Germline loops: CDR1 KGHSH, CDR2 LQKENI. CDR3 sequence: CASSTRQGANIQYF. The CDR3, as DNA: TGTGCCAGCTCAACCCGACAGGGGGCGAACATTCAGTACTTC.

The chain employs TRBV5-1 and TRBJ2-7; D possibly uses TRBD1 or TRBD2 (5 bases each). Germline loops: CDR1 SGHRS, CDR2 YFSETQ. CDR3 length equals 16 residues. Trimming removed 4 bases at V and 7 bases at J, with 24 bases between. CDR3 DNA sequence: TGCGCCAGCAGCCCAGGTAGGGGAACTGGGACGGGAGAGCAGTACTTC. As protein: CASSPGRGTGTGEQYF.

The chain links TRBV4-1 to TRBJ1-1; tentative D call: TRBD1 (5 bases). Germline V gene sequence: CDR1 MGHRA, CDR2 YSYEKL. The ends were cut back, 0 bases at V and 1 base at J, with 12 bases in the middle. The CDR3 is made up of 16 amino acids. In DNA form, the CDR3 reads TGCGCCAGCAGCCAAGATTCCGACAGCCAGAACACTGAAGCTTTCTTT. Amino acid sequence: CASSQDSDSQNTEAFF.

The chain joins TRBV7-9 to TRBJ2-1; D ambiguous. There are 13 residues in the CDR3. CDR1 SEHNR and CDR2 FQNEAQ come from the germline V gene (reference sequence). Trimming pared 1 base from V and 6 bases from J, leaving 7 bases between. As DNA, the CDR3 is TGTGCCAGCAGCTTAGAACAAATCAATGAGCAGTTCTTC. This translates into CASSLEQINEQFF.

The chain recombines TRBV21-1 with TRBJ2-5. TRBV21-1 is designated a pseudogene. CDR3 length equals 16 residues. The chain's CDR3 is CASAPRPGGDQETQYF. In DNA, the CDR3 is TGTGCCAGCGCCCCCCGGCCAGGGGGGGATCAAGAGACCCAGTACTTC.

This chain connects TRBV5-4 to TRBJ1-1; 7 bases line up with TRBD1. V shed 9 bases and J 4 bases; nucleotides not matched to a gene: 12. The CDR3 length is 14 residues. In germline, CDR1 is SGHNT, CDR2 YYREEE (reference sequence). The CDR3 nucleotides are TGTGCCACCGACAGGGAGATTCTGGGCACTGAAGCTTTCTTT. This encodes CATDREILGTEAFF.

The chain combines TRBV19 with TRBJ1-2; D might be TRBD1 (5 bases). Germline V gene lookup returns CDR1 LNHDA and CDR2 SQIVND (reference sequence). The CDR3 is 12 amino acids. The V end lost 3 bases, the J end lost 7 bases, and 9 bases lay between the germline ends. CDR3 coding DNA: TGTGCCAGTAGTATCGGGGCGGGTGGCTACACCTTC. Translated: CASSIGAGGYTF.

V and J are TRBV5-4 and TRBJ2-5; D could derive from TRBD1 or TRBD2 (5 bases each). Per germline, CDR1 SGHNT and CDR2 YYREEE (reference sequence). The length of the CDR3 is 13 residues. Trimming took off 4 bases at V and 3 bases at J, with 10 bases between the two ends. CDR3: CASSRVGEETQYF. CDR3 coding DNA: TGTGCCAGCAGCCGGGTGGGGGAAGAGACCCAGTACTTC. Full variable domain (rest looked up from reference TRBV5-4 and TRBJ2-5): ETGVTQSPTHLIKTRGQQVTLRCSSQSGHNTVSWYQQALGQGPQFIFQYYREEENGRGNFPPRFSGLQFPNYSSELNVNALELDDSALYLCASSRVGEETQYFGPGTRLLVL.

The chain uses TRBV5-1 and TRBJ1-1, with 8 nucleotides matching TRBD1. CDR3 size: 14 residues. The trim removed 1 base at V and 6 bases at J, leaving 5 bases unmatched. Germline loops: CDR1 SGHRS, CDR2 YFSETQ. CDR3 bases: TGCGCCAGCAGCTTGCGACAGGGGAGCCCTGAAGCTTTCTTT. It specifies CASSLRQGSPEAFF.

The V and J genes are TRBV2 and TRBJ2-1; D assignment may be TRBD1 or TRBD2 (5 bases each). CDR1 is SNHLY, CDR2 FYNNEI, per germline. V lost 5 bases and J lost 0, with 11 bases in between. CDR3 length: 15 residues. CDR3 loop: CASSRDVTSYNEQFF. The CDR3 region has the DNA TGTGCCAGCAGTAGGGACGTCACCTCCTACAATGAGCAGTTCTTC.

The CDR3 region has the DNA TGTGCCAGCAGCTTGGCCGGGGGCTACGAGCAGTACTTC. It specifies CASSLAGGYEQYF. The chain joins TRBV7-9 to TRBJ2-7; the D gene is possibly TRBD2 (6 bases). The CDR3 spans 13 residues. Germline V gene lookup returns CDR1 SEHNR and CDR2 FQNEAQ (reference sequence). V lost 3 bases and J lost 3, with 9 bases in between.

This rearrangement joins TRBV6-5 to TRBJ2-1; D not resolved. Between the trimmed V and J ends, which lost 5 bases and 7 bases, there was a span of 9 bases. This CDR3 is built from 12 residues. The germline V gene encodes CDR1 MNHEY and CDR2 SVGAGI. CDR3 residues: CASSTTANEQFF. Written as DNA, the CDR3 is TGTGCCAGCAGTACCACAGCGAATGAGCAGTTCTTC.

The chain employs TRBV5-4 and TRBJ2-3; a possible D gene is TRBD2 (5 bases). This CDR3 has 15 residues. V lost 1 base to trimming and J lost 2 bases, with 11 bases between them. Germline V lookup: CDR1 SGHNT, CDR2 YYREEE (reference sequence). Written as DNA, the CDR3 is TGTGCCAGCAGCTTGTCACTGGGAGCCACAGATACGCAGTATTTT. Translating gives CASSLSLGATDTQYF.

The genes are TRBV30 and TRBJ2-1, with TRBD2 matching over 8 bases. Germline-derived CDR1 and CDR2 are GTSNPN and SVGIG (reference sequence). Trimming took 4 bases from V and 8 from J; bases not matched to a gene: 19. This CDR3 is built from 17 residues. CDR3 residues: CAWTQWASGPTWDEQFF. The CDR3 coding sequence is TGTGCCTGGACTCAATGGGCTAGCGGGCCCACTTGGGATGAGCAGTTCTTC.

This chain connects TRBV7-3 to TRBJ1-1; D ambiguous. The V end was cut by 5 bases, the J end by 5 bases, with 15 bases between. Germline CDR1 SGHTA, CDR2 FQGTGA. The CDR3 is 14 residues long. The DNA of the CDR3 is TGTGCCAGCAGCAAAGGGCCGGAAGGAACTGAAGCTTTCTTT. It is translated as CASSKGPEGTEAFF.

The gene calls are TRBV10-2 and TRBJ1-4; a possible D gene is TRBD1 (5 bases). V was shortened by 4 bases and J by 0 bases, with 6 bases between the two germline ends. Looked up from germline, CDR1 is WSHSY and CDR2 is SAAADI. This CDR3 is built from 14 residues. CDR3 loop: CASSVTATNEKLFF. The CDR3 DNA reads TGCGCCAGCAGTGTGACAGCAACTAATGAAAAACTGTTTTTT.

The chain employs TRBV19 and TRBJ1-5; D perhaps matches TRBD1 (6 bases). The CDR3 has 14 residues. Looked up from germline, CDR1 is LNHDA and CDR2 is SQIVND (reference sequence). The V end lost 5 bases, the J end lost 6 bases, and 14 bases lay between the germline ends. The CDR3 DNA follows: TGTGCCAGTAGTCACAGGGAGGTGGGTCAGCCCCAGCATTTT. As protein: CASSHREVGQPQHF.

The chain is built from TRBV5-1 and TRBJ1-1; 7 nucleotides line up with TRBD1. Looked up from germline, CDR1 is SGHRS and CDR2 is YFSETQ. There are 14 residues in the CDR3. The V segment lost 3 bases and the J segment 6 bases; nucleotides outside the gene matches: 8. The CDR3 spells CASSWGQSSPEAFF. The CDR3 coding sequence is TGCGCCAGCAGCTGGGGACAGTCTAGCCCTGAAGCTTTCTTT.

V usage is TRBV6-5 and J usage is TRBJ2-7; unclear D gene. V was clipped by 5 bases and J by 2 bases, with 10 bases between them. CDR1 is MNHEY and CDR2 is SVGAGI in the germline V gene. CDR3 length: 13 amino acids. This CDR3 reads CASSVSVTYEQYF. CDR3 DNA: TGTGCCAGCAGTGTGAGCGTGACCTACGAGCAGTACTTC.

The V call is TRBV5-6, the J call TRBJ2-6, with D possibly TRBD2 on 5 matching bases. The CDR3 is 17 amino acids. Germline CDR1 is SGHDT and CDR2 is YYEEEE. V was shortened by 1 base and J by 4 bases, with 15 bases between the two germline ends. CDR3 residues: CASSLPPTGVGANVLTF. DNA of the CDR3: TGTGCCAGCAGCTTGCCCCCTACCGGGGTGGGGGCCAACGTCCTGACTTTC.

The chain is built from TRBV5-1 and TRBJ2-1, with D tentatively TRBD1 or TRBD2 (6 bases each). From germline, CDR1 is SGHRS and CDR2 YFSETQ. This CDR3 region has 15 residues. V was cut by 0 bases and J by 7 bases, with 14 bases left in between. This CDR3 is CASSLEPGAGNEQFF. Written as DNA, the CDR3 is TGCGCCAGCAGCTTGGAACCGGGGGCCGGGAATGAGCAGTTCTTC.

The chain carries TRBV5-1 and TRBJ2-7; D is uncertain. CDR1 is SGHRS, CDR2 YFSETQ, per germline. CDR3 length: 16 amino acids. V was cut by 0 bases and J by 0 bases, with 13 bases left in between. CDR3 sequence (DNA): TGCGCCAGCAGCTTGGATCCCCCGGTGAGCTCCTACGAGCAGTACTTC. The encoded protein is CASSLDPPVSSYEQYF.

This chain links TRBV2 with TRBJ2-7; 9 bases are a match to TRBD1. V trimming: 6 bases; J trimming: 5 bases; junction bases outside the gene matches: 8. Germline V CDR1 and CDR2: SNHLY, FYNNEI. The CDR3 spans 14 residues. The CDR3 reads CASRRGQGDDEQYF. CDR3 DNA sequence: TGTGCCAGCAGGAGGGGACAGGGAGACGACGAGCAGTACTTC.

V usage is TRBV5-1 and J usage is TRBJ2-7; perhaps D is TRBD1 or TRBD2 (5 bases each). There are 14 residues in the CDR3. Looked up from germline, CDR1 is SGHRS and CDR2 is YFSETQ. The germline V and J ends were trimmed by 6 bases and 1 base, with 14 bases remaining between them. CDR3 protein: CASTLGTPSYEQYF. The CDR3 coding sequence is TGCGCCAGCACCTTAGGGACGCCTTCCTACGAGCAGTACTTC.

The chain is built from TRBV2 and TRBJ1-5; D not resolved. Germline-derived CDR1 and CDR2 are SNHLY and FYNNEI. Deletions cut 4 bases from V and 0 bases from J, with 7 bases between. There are 14 residues in the CDR3. CDR3: CASSGADSNQPQHF. CDR3 bases: TGTGCCAGCAGTGGGGCCGATAGCAATCAGCCCCAGCATTTT.

This clone was recorded only once. This chain connects TRBV27 to TRBJ2-7, with 10 bases matching TRBD2. This CDR3 region has 14 residues. Germline-derived CDR1 and CDR2 are MNHEY and SMNVEV (reference sequence). The ends lost 6 bases at V and 7 bases at J; junction bases unmatched: 9. CDR3 coding DNA: TGTGCCAGCAGGTCTAGCGGGGGAGGTTTGGAGCAGTACTTC. Protein: CASRSSGGGLEQYF.

The chain employs TRBV4-2 and TRBJ2-1; 7 nucleotides line up with TRBD2. Germline CDR1 and CDR2: LGHNA and YNFKEQ. V was clipped by 0 bases and J by 10 bases; unmatched bases: 12. This CDR3 is built from 16 residues. Here the CDR3 reads CASSQDSGLGLREQFF. Here the CDR3 DNA reads TGTGCCAGCAGCCAAGATTCTGGACTAGGGCTTAGGGAGCAGTTCTTC.

This clone has only one observation. This sequence joins TRBV30 and TRBJ2-2, with D tentatively TRBD2 (7 bases). Germline V gene sequence: CDR1 GTSNPN, CDR2 SVGIG (reference sequence). V gave up 4 bases and J gave up 4 bases, with 10 bases separating them. The CDR3 totals 13 residues. The chain's CDR3 is CAWKRGGTGELFF. The DNA of the CDR3 is TGTGCCTGGAAAAGGGGGGGCACCGGGGAGCTGTTTTTT.

The V gene is TRBV27, the J gene TRBJ2-2; 10 nucleotides agree with TRBD1. J gave up 8 bases and V 6 bases, and 9 bases lay outside the gene matches. Germline V gene lookup returns CDR1 MNHEY and CDR2 SMNVEV (reference sequence). This CDR3 spans 15 amino acids. DNA of the CDR3: TGTGCCAGCAGCCAGGGGACAGGGGTAACTGGGGAGCTGTTTTTT. Residues: CASSQGTGVTGELFF.

The gene calls are TRBV6-1 and TRBJ2-7, with D hard to call. Germline V lookup: CDR1 MNHNS, CDR2 SASEGT. Trimming left V 1 base short and J 0 bases short, with 10 bases between. CDR3 size: 15 residues. The chain's CDR3 is CASSEGGAHSYEQYF. CDR3 sequence (DNA): TGTGCCAGCAGTGAAGGTGGCGCTCACTCCTACGAGCAGTACTTC.